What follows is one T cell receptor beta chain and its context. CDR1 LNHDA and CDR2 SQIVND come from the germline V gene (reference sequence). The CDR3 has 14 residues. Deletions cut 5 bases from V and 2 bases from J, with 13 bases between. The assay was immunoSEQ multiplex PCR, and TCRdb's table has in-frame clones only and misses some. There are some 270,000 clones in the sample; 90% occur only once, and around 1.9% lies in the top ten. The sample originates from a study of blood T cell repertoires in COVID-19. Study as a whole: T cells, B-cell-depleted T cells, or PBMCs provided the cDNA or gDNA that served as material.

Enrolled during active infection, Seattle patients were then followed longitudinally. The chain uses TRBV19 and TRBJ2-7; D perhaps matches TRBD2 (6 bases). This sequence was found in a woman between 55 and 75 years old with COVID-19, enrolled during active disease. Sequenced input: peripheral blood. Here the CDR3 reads CASSSRTTTYEQYF. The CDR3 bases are TGTGCCAGTAGTTCCCGGACTACCACCTACGAGCAGTACTTC.